One and the same sample provided the 25 T cell receptor beta chains below, sequenced in a study of human T cells and chemical hapten exposure. TCRdb used MiXCR to reprocess the RACE reads, holding one entry per CDR3 protein. Among approximately 90,000 distinct CDR3 sequences listed, approximately 13% were seen once. The time point was: patch test 1, 2 weeks after DPC sensitization. Sample treatment: therapeutic diphenylcyclopropenone sensitization with weekly scalp DPC. Source: whole blood, taken in connection with sensitization to the hapten diphenylcyclopropenone (DPC). These receptors were obtained from a woman aged 40 to 50 with alopecia areata. Some clones in this sample may be carry-over from other donors' samples.

This sequence joins TRBV3-1 and TRBJ2-7; D remains ambiguous. V lost 1 base, J lost 3 bases, and 19 bases lay in between. Germline CDR1 reads LGHDT; CDR2 reads YNNKEL (reference sequence). The CDR3 spans 17 residues. CDR3: CASSQAAGPISLYEQYF. The DNA of the CDR3 is TGTGCCAGCAGCCAAGCGGCCGGGCCTATTTCCCTCTACGAGCAGTACTTC.

This clonotype came up many times. V usage is TRBV7-6 and J usage is TRBJ2-1; 8 nucleotides line up with TRBD2. Germline V gene data show CDR1 as SGHVS and CDR2 as FNYEAQ. The CDR3 totals 15 residues. V shed 3 bases and J 4 bases; nucleotides not matched to a gene: 5. CDR3 amino acids: CASSFYSGEYNEQFF. The DNA for the CDR3 is TGTGCCAGCAGCTTCTATAGCGGGGAATACAATGAGCAGTTCTTC.

This clonotype was counted only a few times. The rearrangement uses TRBV4-3 and TRBJ2-5; 8 positions match TRBD2. Losses at the gene ends were 1 base for V and 6 bases for J; bases not matched to a gene: 4. The CDR3 is 14 residues long. Germline loops: CDR1 LGHNA, CDR2 YSLEER. The CDR3 region is CASSQGGLEKTQYF. CDR3 sequence (DNA): TGCGCCAGCAGCCAAGGGGGACTAGAGAAGACCCAGTACTTC.

This clonotype was observed many times. This chain joins TRBV20-1 and TRBJ2-3; 11 positions agree with TRBD2. The CDR3 extends over 15 amino acids. Germline-derived CDR1 and CDR2 are DFQATT and SNEGSKA (reference sequence). The junction had 12 bases not matched to a gene; V was cut back by 8 bases and J by 5 bases. For the CDR3, the DNA is TGCAGTAGCAGATTTAGCGGGGGGGAAGGAGATACGCAGTATTTT. Translation: CSSRFSGGEGDTQYF.

The rearrangement joins TRBV10-3 to TRBJ2-7; TRBD2 aligns across 8 bases. The CDR3 consists of 16 residues. Trimming cost V 5 bases and J 1 base; bases outside gene matches: 10. Germline V gene lookup returns CDR1 ENHRY and CDR2 SYGVKD. CDR3 protein: CAISPLSGIGSYEQYF. CDR3 coding DNA: TGTGCCATCAGTCCCCTTAGCGGGATCGGATCCTACGAGCAGTACTTC.

This clonotype was observed a handful of times. The genes are TRBV5-1 and TRBJ2-3; perhaps TRBD2 as D (6 bases). Deletions cut 3 bases from V and 1 base from J, with 15 bases between. The CDR3 is 16 residues long. Germline CDR1 and CDR2: SGHRS and YFSETQ. In nucleotides, the CDR3 is TGCGCCAGCAGCTCCAACCGGGGAGGAGGCACAGATACGCAGTATTTT. It translates to CASSSNRGGGTDTQYF.

V is TRBV7-8 and J is TRBJ2-2, with 8 bases lining up with TRBD2. The CDR3 sequence is 18 residues long. With 0 bases clipped from V and 4 bases from J, the junction kept 10 bases outside the gene matches. In germline, CDR1 is SGHVS, CDR2 FQNEAQ. The CDR3 here is CASSLASAGGRVTGELFF. CDR3 DNA sequence: TGTGCCAGCAGCTTAGCCTCGGCGGGAGGCCGGGTCACCGGGGAGCTGTTTTTT. The entire variable domain, with the rest obtained from reference TRBV7-8 and TRBJ2-2, is as follows: GAGVSQSPRYKVAKRGQDVALRCDPISGHVSLFWYQQALGQGPEFLTYFQNEAQLDKSGLPSDRFFAERPEGSVSTLKIQRTQQEDSAVYLCASSLASAGGRVTGELFFGEGSRLTVL.

This clonotype appeared a few times. This chain joins TRBV7-2 and TRBJ2-2; no clear D. The CDR3 is 14 residues long. Trimming took off 5 bases at V and 3 bases at J, with 10 bases between the two ends. The germline V gene has CDR1 SGHTA and CDR2 FQGNSA. CDR3 region: CASSPRSYTGELFF. Here the CDR3 DNA reads TGTGCCAGCAGCCCCAGAAGTTACACCGGGGAGCTGTTTTTT.

This clonotype has a count of ten or more. The CDR3 region is CSVGEGGNQPQHF. The CDR3 DNA is TGCAGCGTTGGAGAAGGCGGGAATCAGCCCCAGCATTTT. The V call is TRBV29-1, the J call TRBJ1-5; D unclear. In germline, CDR1 is SQVTM, CDR2 ANQGSEA. Trimming shortened V by 4 bases and J by 4 bases, and 11 bases separated the two germline ends. The CDR3 length is 13 residues. The entire variable domain, with the rest obtained from reference TRBV29-1 and TRBJ1-5, is as follows: SAVISQKPSRDICQRGTSLTIQCQVDSQVTMMFWYRQQPGQSLTLIATANQGSEATYESGFVIDKFPISRPNLTFSTLTVSNMSPEDSSIYLCSVGEGGNQPQHFGDGTRLSIL.

This clonotype showed up just a few times. The chain is built from TRBV28 and TRBJ1-1; D gene ambiguous. Trimming cost V 6 bases and J 8 bases, with 10 bases left between them. The germline CDR1 and CDR2 sequences are MDHEN and SYDVKM. This CDR3 has 11 amino acids. The CDR3 bases are TGTGCCAGCAGCTCCCGCCACGAAGCTTTCTTT. It codes for CASSSRHEAFF.

The chain uses TRBV28 and TRBJ2-2, with 8 bases aligning to TRBD1. V dropped 6 bases and J dropped 6; count of bases not matched to a gene: 3. The CDR3 consists of 13 residues. CDR1 and CDR2 from the germline V gene are MDHEN and SYDVKM. The CDR3 sequence: CASSLTGAGELFF. Here the CDR3 DNA reads TGTGCCAGCAGCCTGACAGGGGCCGGGGAGCTGTTTTTT.

Only a few counts were recorded for this clonotype. This chain uses TRBV5-1 with TRBJ2-3, with 11 positions matching TRBD1. The CDR3 covers 16 residues. Germline CDR1 SGHRS, CDR2 YFSETQ. The V and J ends lost 3 bases and 5 bases, in that order; junction bases with no gene match: 8. The CDR3 nucleotides are TGCGCCAGCAGCTCCGGACAGGGGGCTATAGGAGATACGCAGTATTTT. It yields the protein CASSSGQGAIGDTQYF.

This clonotype was counted a few times. The J gene is TRBJ2-1, the V gene TRBV6-6; D may correspond to TRBD1 or TRBD2 (5 bases each). V was trimmed by 5 bases and J by 6 bases, leaving 14 bases between them. Germline V gene lookup returns CDR1 MNHNY and CDR2 SVGAGI (reference sequence). This CDR3 comprises 14 residues. CDR3 nucleotides: TGTGCCAGCAGTCACCCGGGACGGTCCAATGAGCAGTTCTTC. Translating gives CASSHPGRSNEQFF.

This clonotype was seen ten or more times. This chain links TRBV7-6 with TRBJ1-4, with D uncertain. Trimming pared 3 bases from V and 7 bases from J, leaving 18 bases between. Germline V gene sequence: CDR1 SGHVS, CDR2 FNYEAQ. CDR3 length: 16 amino acids. The CDR3 DNA reads as TGTGCCAGCAGCTTGGCCCAGGTGCCGTCTCGTGAAAAACTGTTTTTT. Translated, it gives CASSLAQVPSREKLFF.

The chain links TRBV7-6 to TRBJ1-3; D is perhaps TRBD1 (6 bases). CDR3 length equals 16 residues. The germline gives CDR1 SGHVS, CDR2 FNYEAQ. The V gene lost 4 bases and the J gene lost 1 base, with 14 bases spanning the gap. DNA for the CDR3: TGTGCCAGCAGCTCTAGGACAGCTTTTTCTGGAAACACCATATATTTT. Encoded protein: CASSSRTAFSGNTIYF.

There are a few counts of this clonotype. The rearrangement links TRBV7-9 to TRBJ2-5, with 9 bases identical to TRBD1. The CDR3 covers 14 residues. V shed 6 bases, J shed 2 bases, and the junction held 4 bases outside the gene matches. Germline CDR1 and CDR2: SEHNR and FQNEAQ (reference sequence). For the CDR3, the DNA is TGTGCCAGCAGTCGGGACAGGGAACAAGAGACCCAGTACTTC. It translates to CASSRDREQETQYF.

Only a few counts were recorded for this clonotype. The V and J genes are TRBV6-6 and TRBJ1-6, with a tentative D call TRBD1 (5 bases). V lost 1 base and J 0 bases, leaving 13 bases between the germline ends. Germline values: CDR1 MNHNY, CDR2 SVGAGI (reference sequence). The CDR3 contains 18 residues. CDR3 DNA: TGTGCCAGCAGTTACTTGGGGCGGACAAGCTCCTATAATTCACCCCTCCACTTT. Its translation is CASSYLGRTSSYNSPLHF.

This clonotype was found once. This chain joins TRBV11-2 and TRBJ1-1; 7 nucleotides align to TRBD1. This CDR3 is 14 amino acids long. V lost 5 bases, J lost 1 base, and 4 bases stayed unmatched. Germline V gene data show CDR1 as SGHAT and CDR2 as FQNNGV. The DNA of the CDR3 is TGTGCCAGCAGCGCGGGACAGCCGAACACTGAAGCTTTCTTT. It encodes CASSAGQPNTEAFF.

This clonotype has a handful of counts. V usage is TRBV18 and J usage is TRBJ1-3; 7 bases are shared with TRBD1. V lost 0 bases, J lost 4 bases, and 9 bases stayed unmatched. The CDR3 contains 17 residues. The V gene's germline CDR1 is KGHSH and CDR2 LQKENI. The CDR3 protein is CASSPPSLGQFGNTIYF. CDR3 DNA: TGTGCCAGCTCACCACCCAGCTTGGGACAGTTCGGAAACACCATATATTTT.

This chain uses TRBV19 with TRBJ2-1; D unclear. CDR1 LNHDA and CDR2 SQIVND come from the germline V gene (reference sequence). The CDR3 totals 13 residues. Trimming took off 6 bases at V and 7 bases at J, with 13 bases between the two ends. In nucleotides, the CDR3 is TGTGCCAGTAGACCCGAGACTGGAAATGAGCAGTTCTTC. Its translation: CASRPETGNEQFF. The complete variable domain, with remaining parts taken from reference TRBV19 and TRBJ2-1, reads DGGITQSPKYLFRKEGQNVTLSCEQNLNHDAMYWYRQDPGQGLRLIYYSQIVNDFQKGDIAEGYSVSREKKESFPLTVTSAQKNPTAFYLCASRPETGNEQFFGPGTRLTVL.

This clonotype was detected a few times. The chain combines TRBV18 with TRBJ1-4; TRBD1 is a possible D gene (6 bases). Germline CDR1 is KGHSH and CDR2 is LQKENI. The CDR3 extends over 14 amino acids. The V and J ends lost 3 bases and 7 bases respectively, with 12 bases between them. In nucleotides, the CDR3 is TGTGCCAGCTCACCCCAAGGACAGTCTGAAAAACTGTTTTTT. Translating it yields CASSPQGQSEKLFF.

Only a few counts were recorded for this clonotype. At one of its ends the junction is not consistent with the germline gene, which may arise from a read error. The gene calls are TRBV7-7 and TRBJ2-7; possible D gene TRBD1, 6 bases. Germline V gene data show CDR1 as SSHAT and CDR2 as FNYEAQ (reference sequence). The CDR3 covers 14 residues. The DNA of the CDR3 is TGTGCTAGCAGCAAAGACGGGACATATTACGAGCAGTACTTC. As protein: CASSKDGTYYEQYF.

This clonotype occurred a few times. The CDR3 DNA is TGTGCCAGCAGTGAATATAGATACGAGCAGTACTTC. Translated, it gives CASSEYRYEQYF. This sequence joins TRBV25-1 and TRBJ2-7; D call uncertain. V was shortened by 0 bases and J by 4 bases, with 4 bases between the two germline ends. The germline gives CDR1 MGHDK, CDR2 SYGVNS. The CDR3 contains 12 residues.

The chain recombines TRBV20-1 with TRBJ1-3, with 7 bases identical to TRBD1. From germline, CDR1 is DFQATT and CDR2 SNEGSKA (reference sequence). CDR3 length: 15 residues. Unmatched junction bases numbered 7, after V lost 5 bases and J lost 0 bases. In DNA form, the CDR3 reads TGCAGTGCTCCAAGACAGGGTTTCTCTGGAAACACCATATATTTT. This encodes CSAPRQGFSGNTIYF.

In its sample, this clonotype was seen a few times. The chain is built from TRBV20-1 and TRBJ2-1; 9 bases agree with TRBD2. Germline values: CDR1 DFQATT, CDR2 SNEGSKA (reference sequence). After removal of 5 bases from V and 12 bases from J, the junction contained 8 bases not matched to a gene. This CDR3 has 12 residues. CDR3 nucleotide sequence: TGCAGTGCTCCCCCGACTAGCGGTCGGCAGTTCTTC. Its protein product is CSAPPTSGRQFF.